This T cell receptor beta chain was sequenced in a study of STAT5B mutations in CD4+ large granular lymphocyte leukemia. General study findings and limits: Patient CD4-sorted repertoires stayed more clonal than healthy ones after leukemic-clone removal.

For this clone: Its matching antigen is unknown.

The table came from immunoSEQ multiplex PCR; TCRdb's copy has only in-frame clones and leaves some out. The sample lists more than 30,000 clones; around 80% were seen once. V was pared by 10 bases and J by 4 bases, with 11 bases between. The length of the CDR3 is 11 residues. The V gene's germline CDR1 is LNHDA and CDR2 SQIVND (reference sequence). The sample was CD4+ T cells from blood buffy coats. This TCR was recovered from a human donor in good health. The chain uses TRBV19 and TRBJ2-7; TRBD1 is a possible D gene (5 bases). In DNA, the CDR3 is TGTGCCACACAACAGGATTACGAGCAGTACTTC. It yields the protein CATQQDYEQYF.